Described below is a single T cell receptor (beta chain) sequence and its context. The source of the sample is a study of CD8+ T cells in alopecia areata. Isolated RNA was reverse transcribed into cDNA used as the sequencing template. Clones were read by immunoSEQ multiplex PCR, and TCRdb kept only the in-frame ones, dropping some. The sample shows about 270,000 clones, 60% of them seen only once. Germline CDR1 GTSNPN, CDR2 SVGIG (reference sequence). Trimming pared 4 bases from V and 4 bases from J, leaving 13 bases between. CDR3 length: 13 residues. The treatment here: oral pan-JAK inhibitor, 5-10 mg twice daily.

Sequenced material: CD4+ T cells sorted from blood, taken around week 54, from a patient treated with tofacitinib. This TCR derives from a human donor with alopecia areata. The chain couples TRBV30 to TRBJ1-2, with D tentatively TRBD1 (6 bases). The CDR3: CAWMGGHSYGYTF. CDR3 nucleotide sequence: TGTGCCTGGATGGGGGGCCACTCCTATGGCTACACCTTC.